Listed below are T cell receptor beta chains from one sample, sequenced in a study of T cells in Graves' hyperthyroidism and ophthalmopathy. Each CDR3 protein is one row after TCRdb ran MiXCR on the multiplex PCR reads. Among under 450,000 distinct CDR3 sequences listed, roughly 14% were seen once. Sequenced material: blood. The source of these receptors is a man aged 25-45 years with Graves' hyperthyroidism that later progressed to Graves' ophthalmopathy. CDR3s include the opening cysteine and the closing phenylalanine or tryptophan. The D gene is left open where the match is weak. Rows give clone size only sometimes, using once, few, many, or a class for an expanded clone.

v_gene,j_gene,d_gene,len,abundance,CDR3aa,CDR3nt
TRBV20-1,TRBJ2-4,TRBD1,15,-,CSARALGQVKNIQYF,TGCAGTGCTAGAGCCCTCGGACAGGTCAAAAACATTCAGTACTTC
TRBV20-1,TRBJ2-1,TRBD2,19,many,CSARDPVGSGVSSYNEQFF,TGCAGTGCTAGAGACCCGGTGGGTAGCGGGGTCAGCTCCTACAATGAGCAGTTCTTC
TRBV18,TRBJ2-5,-,14,-,CASSPPSTQETQYF,TGTGCCAGCTCACCACCCAGCACCCAAGAGACCCAGTACTTC
TRBV5-1,TRBJ2-5,-,15,-,CASSSLVGAQGTQYF,TGCGCCAGCAGCTCCCTCGTCGGGGCCCAGGGGACCCAGTACTTC
TRBV28,TRBJ1-2,TRBD1,14,many,CASRLDRGRFGYTF,TGTGCCAGCAGACTTGACAGGGGAAGGTTTGGCTACACCTTC
TRBV27,TRBJ1-1,-,12,many,CASSKGRTEAFF,TGTGCCAGCAGTAAGGGACGAACTGAAGCTTTCTTT
TRBV27,TRBJ1-5,-,14,few,CASKLRVSNQPQHF,TGTGCCAGCAAACTTCGGGTTAGCAATCAGCCCCAGCATTTT
TRBV19,TRBJ1-4,-,15,-,CASSASGLANERLFF,TGTGCCAGTAGTGCCTCGGGATTGGCTAATGAAAGACTGTTTTTT
TRBV11-2,TRBJ2-1,-,13,few,CASNLEGYNEQFF,TGTGCCTCCAATCTTGAGGGCTACAATGAGCAGTTCTTC
TRBV5-1,TRBJ1-1,-,14,-,CASSLAGDDTEAFF,TGCGCCAGCAGCTTGGCCGGCGATGATACTGAAGCTTTCTTT
TRBV2,TRBJ1-2,-,13,few,CASSTDANYGYTF,TGTGCCAGCAGTACAGATGCTAACTATGGCTACACCTTC
TRBV9,TRBJ2-1,TRBD2,16,few,CASSVGRSGGYNEQFF,TGTGCCAGCAGCGTAGGCCGGAGCGGGGGATACAATGAGCAGTTCTTC
TRBV4-1,TRBJ2-2,-,13,-,CASSQLYTGELFF,TGCGCCAGCAGCCAATTATACACCGGGGAGCTGTTTTTT
TRBV12-3/TRBV12-4,TRBJ2-1,-,12,many,CASSLALNEQFF,TGTGCCAGCAGTTTAGCCCTAAATGAGCAGTTCTTC
TRBV12-3/TRBV12-4,TRBJ2-5,-,16,many,CASSLIRGSLRETQYF,TGTGCCAGCAGTTTAATTAGAGGGTCTCTCAGGGAGACCCAGTACTTC
TRBV10-2,TRBJ2-3,TRBD1,14,few,CASRGGVSTDTQYF,TGCGCCAGCAGAGGGGGCGTTAGCACAGATACGCAGTATTTT
TRBV4-2,TRBJ1-6,-,13,-,CASSQGTYSPLHF,TGTGCCAGCAGCCAGGGGACATATTCACCCCTCCACTTT
TRBV10-3,TRBJ2-5,-,12,-,CAMDSGTGTQYF,TGTGCCATGGACTCGGGTACGGGGACCCAGTACTTC
TRBV5-1,TRBJ1-5,-,15,many,CASSLLGGVDQPQHF,TGCGCCAGCAGCTTGTTGGGGGGGGTCGATCAGCCCCAGCATTTT
TRBV6-1,TRBJ1-2,-,13,few,CASRTGTGYGYTF,TGTGCCAGCAGAACCGGGACTGGCTATGGCTACACCTTC
TRBV3-1,TRBJ2-7,-,15,many,CASSQGLGGSYEQYF,TGTGCCAGCAGCCAAGGCCTCGGGGGCTCCTACGAGCAGTACTTC
TRBV2,TRBJ1-2,-,14,-,CASSKKAGEYGYTF,TGTGCCAGCAGTAAAAAGGCAGGGGAATATGGCTACACCTTC
TRBV6-5,TRBJ2-1,-,13,few,CASSYGPSNEQFF,TGTGCCAGCAGTTACGGACCCAGTAATGAGCAGTTCTTC
TRBV7-8,TRBJ2-7,-,14,few,CASSNGPTGYEQYF,TGTGCCAGCAGCAACGGCCCAACTGGTTACGAGCAGTACTTC
TRBV30,TRBJ1-4,TRBD1,14,many,CAWSSPGQQGKLFF,TGTGCCTGGAGTTCCCCGGGACAGCAGGGAAAACTGTTTTTT
TRBV2,TRBJ1-6,TRBD1,17,few,CASSRVWTGGVNSPLHF,TGTGCCAGCAGTAGAGTGTGGACAGGGGGCGTAAATTCACCCCTCCACTTT
TRBV11-2,TRBJ2-1,-,20,-,CASSLVLTGMGTGAYNEQFF,TGTGCCAGCAGCTTAGTACTGACAGGAATGGGAACGGGTGCCTACAATGAGCAGTTCTTC